This T cell receptor beta chain was sequenced during a study of human T cells and chemical hapten exposure. In TCRdb, the RACE reads were re-called with MiXCR into one record per CDR3 protein. The sample has tens of thousands of distinct CDR3 sequences; 8% to 10% are singletons. V was cut by 0 bases and J by 1 base, with 10 bases left in between. This CDR3 is 15 amino acids long. Per the germline V gene, CDR1 is MNHEY and CDR2 is SVGEGT. This clonotype was seen repeatedly, ten times or more. The sample's time point: patch test 3, about 24 weeks after DPC sensitization. Treatment in this sample: therapeutic diphenylcyclopropenone sensitization with weekly scalp DPC. Whole blood, unfractionated, served as the material for total RNA extraction.

The clonotype was recovered from a woman in her thirties or forties with alopecia areata. Some clones in this sample may be carry-over from other donors' samples. The material was whole blood, obtained in connection with sensitization to the hapten diphenylcyclopropenone (DPC). V and J are TRBV6-2 or TRBV6-3 and TRBJ2-7, with unresolved D. The CDR3 spells CASSYSSADSYEQYF. The CDR3 DNA sequence: TGTGCCAGCAGTTACTCGTCGGCAGATTCCTACGAGCAGTACTTC.